These T cell receptor beta chains were read from a single sample in a study of immune evolution from preneoplasia to lung adenocarcinoma. Using immunoSEQ multiplex PCR, the repertoire was profiled, and TCRdb retains in-frame clones only, with some absent. The data hold about 2,800 clones, with 75% to 85% observed a single time. Sequenced: FFPE atypical adenomatous hyperplasia tissue from the lung. The receptors stem from a person between 65 and 79 years old with lung adenocarcinoma. The CDR3 runs from the conserved cysteine through the conserved F or W. D genes are given only for firm matches. Where a row states a size, it is once, few, many or the class of an expanded clone; other rows omit it.

>TRBJ1-1|NA|TRBV21-1|NA
TGTGCCAGCGAAAGACAGGGGCGGAACACTGAAGCTTTCTTT
CASERQGRNTEAFF
>TRBJ1-2|NA|TRBV7-9|NA
TGTGCCAGCAGCTTATTAGGACAGCAGAACTATGGCTACACCTTC
CASSLLGQQNYGYTF
>TRBJ2-2|NA|TRBV6-4|NA
TGTGCCAGCAGTAGCGGGAACACCGGGGAGCTGTTTTTT
CASSSGNTGELFF
>TRBJ2-5|few|TRBV9|NA
TGTGCCAGCAGCGTAGACATAAAAGGAGAGACCCAGTACTTC
CASSVDIKGETQYF
>TRBJ2-1|NA|TRBV9|NA
TGTGCCAGCAGCGTAGATCGCCCTAGGGACGATGAGCAGTTCTTC
CASSVDRPRDDEQFF
>TRBJ1-2|NA|TRBV29-1|NA
TGCAGCGCCGAAACCCCACGATCGCCAAGTGGGGGCTACACCTTC
CSAETPRSPSGGYTF
>TRBJ2-1|NA|TRBV11-2|TRBD2
TGTGCCAGCAGCCAGACCGGGACTAGCTACAATGAGCAGTTCTTC
CASSQTGTSYNEQFF
>TRBJ1-4|NA|TRBV11-2|NA
TGTGCCAGCAGCTTAATTGGGGGTAATGAAAAACTGTTTTTT
CASSLIGGNEKLFF
>TRBJ1-2|NA|TRBV28|TRBD1
TGTGTCAGCAGCAACTTCGGGACAGGGCCAACCTCTGGCTACACCTTC
CVSSNFGTGPTSGYTF
>TRBJ1-5|NA|TRBV30|NA
TGTGCCTGGAGTAAGACGGCAGGAAATCAGCCCCAGCATTTT
CAWSKTAGNQPQHF
>TRBJ1-1|NA|TRBV6-1|TRBD1
TGTGCCAGCAGTCCTAACAGGGGGCCAGGCACTGAAGCTTTCTTT
CASSPNRGPGTEAFF
>TRBJ2-3|NA|TRBV4-1|TRBD1
TGCGCCAGCAGCCAGGCCGGGACAGGGGGATGGGGTTCAGATACGCAGTATTTT
CASSQAGTGGWGSDTQYF
>TRBJ1-5|NA|TRBV11-2|NA
TGTGCCAGCAGCCTTCTGCCGGGTCAGCCCCAGCATTTT
CASSLLPGQPQHF
>TRBJ2-5|few|TRBV2|TRBD2
TGTGCCAGCAGTAGCCGGACTAGCGGTTCGGAGACCCAGTACTTC
CASSSRTSGSETQYF
>TRBJ2-1|NA|TRBV6-1|TRBD2
TGTGCCAGCAGTAAAACTAGCGAAAAGGGGAATGAGCAGTTCTTC
CASSKTSEKGNEQFF
>TRBJ2-7|NA|TRBV6-5|NA
TGTGCCAGCTCCGTTCACAGGGACGAGCAGTACTTC
CASSVHRDEQYF
>TRBJ2-2|NA|TRBV5-1|NA
TGCGCCAGCAGCGGAGGGTTAAATACCTTTCAATCGAACACCGGGGAGCTGTTTTTT
CASSGGLNTFQSNTGELFF
>TRBJ2-1|few|TRBV5-1|NA
TGCGCCAGCAGCTTGGGACAGCCCCTATACAATGAGCAGTTCTTC
CASSLGQPLYNEQFF
>TRBJ2-5|NA|TRBV25-1|NA
TGTGCCAGCAGTGAAGGGGCGGAGCAAGAGACCCAGTACTTC
CASSEGAEQETQYF